Listed below are T cell receptor beta chains from one sample, sequenced in a study of blood T cell repertoires in COVID-19. The table came from immunoSEQ multiplex PCR; TCRdb's copy has only in-frame clones and leaves some out. Of around 700,000 clones in the sample, approximately 90% were seen once. Sequencing was performed on peripheral blood. These receptors all stem from a woman aged 18-29 years with acute or convalescent COVID-19. Each CDR3 is given with its conserved first and last residue. The order of the fields is V gene, J gene, CDR3 protein.

V gene: TRBV9
J gene: TRBJ1-6
CDR3 protein: CASSVSQGLSPLHF

V gene: TRBV23-1
J gene: TRBJ1-3
CDR3 protein: CASSQSKLLQRGNTIYF

V gene: TRBV29-1
J gene: TRBJ1-4
CDR3 protein: CSAARGGEKLFF

V gene: TRBV6-6
J gene: TRBJ2-3
CDR3 protein: CASSQKIGGTSGGAIDTQYF

V gene: TRBV4-3
J gene: TRBJ1-1
CDR3 protein: CASSQAWPQVIHTEAFF

V gene: TRBV12-5
J gene: TRBJ1-4
CDR3 protein: CASGPWAQGTEKLFF

V gene: TRBV9
J gene: TRBJ2-2
CDR3 protein: CASSVVQGPGELFF

V gene: TRBV9
J gene: TRBJ2-3
CDR3 protein: CASSVDSIYTQYF

V gene: TRBV6-5
J gene: TRBJ1-6
CDR3 protein: CASRNRDSHNSPLHF

V gene: TRBV13
J gene: TRBJ2-1
CDR3 protein: CASSSGGGLGGEQFF

V gene: TRBV27
J gene: TRBJ1-3
CDR3 protein: CASSSREREDTIYF

V gene: TRBV19
J gene: TRBJ2-1
CDR3 protein: CASSIDPGQSDEQFF

V gene: TRBV18
J gene: TRBJ2-7
CDR3 protein: CASSPNGYEQYF

V gene: TRBV11-2
J gene: TRBJ1-1
CDR3 protein: CASSSGVDTEAFF

V gene: TRBV28
J gene: TRBJ2-7
CDR3 protein: CASSPGQSYEQYF

V gene: TRBV6-5
J gene: TRBJ1-2
CDR3 protein: CASSYLLQGRGDGYTF

V gene: TRBV30
J gene: TRBJ1-5
CDR3 protein: CAWSDGQYNQPQHF

V gene: TRBV10-3
J gene: TRBJ2-7
CDR3 protein: CAISERQDSSYEQYF

V gene: TRBV15
J gene: TRBJ1-1
CDR3 protein: CATSRDRVAEAFF

V gene: TRBV2
J gene: TRBJ2-7
CDR3 protein: CASSARQGGVYEQYF